Presented here are 22 T cell receptor beta chains from one specimen sequenced in a study of cytomegalovirus exposure and HLA in healthy donors. With 60 Vbeta and 13 Jbeta primers, the PCR was carried out. Produced via immunoSEQ multiplex PCR; TCRdb's table is partial and in-frame only. The repertoire holds some 98,000 clones, with about three quarters as singletons. Specimen: PBMCs. The receptors derive from a man aged 40-49 years in good health and CMV-seronegative.

The rearrangement links TRBV6-1 to TRBJ2-1; possible D gene TRBD2, 5 bases. The germline V gene has CDR1 MNHNS and CDR2 SASEGT. The CDR3 runs to 15 residues. Trimming took 5 bases from V and 8 from J, leaving 19 bases between them. The CDR3 coding sequence is TGTGCCAGCAGTACATCCCTGGCCGAGGGTTATGAGCAGTTCTTC. Protein: CASSTSLAEGYEQFF.

The genes are TRBV12-5 and TRBJ1-5; D might be TRBD1 (6 bases). The CDR3 is 17 residues long. The V gene's germline CDR1 is LGHNT and CDR2 FRNRAP. The ends were cut back, 4 bases at V and 5 bases at J, with 21 bases in the middle. CDR3 in amino acids: CASGSLHRAAVYQPQHF. Here the CDR3 DNA reads TGTGCTAGTGGTTCCCTACACAGGGCGGCGGTGTATCAGCCCCAGCATTTT.

The chain has TRBV10-3 and TRBJ1-1; TRBD1 agrees at 8 bases. This CDR3 is 13 amino acids long. Germline V gene lookup returns CDR1 ENHRY and CDR2 SYGVKD. The V segment lost 4 bases and the J segment 6 bases; nucleotides outside the gene matches: 4. CDR3: CAISGRGPSEAFF. CDR3 nucleotides: TGTGCCATCAGTGGCAGGGGGCCCTCTGAAGCTTTCTTT.

The V gene is TRBV28, the J gene TRBJ2-2; D not certain. The germline V and J ends were trimmed by 4 bases and 7 bases, with 10 bases remaining between them. Germline-derived CDR1 and CDR2 are MDHEN and SYDVKM. This CDR3 spans 13 amino acids. The CDR3 loop is CASSSWQDGELFF. The CDR3 DNA reads TGTGCCAGCAGTTCGTGGCAGGACGGGGAGCTGTTTTTT.

V usage is TRBV7-8 and J usage is TRBJ1-1; maybe TRBD1 (6 bases). The V and J ends lost 2 bases and 1 base respectively, with 14 bases between them. Germline-derived CDR1 and CDR2 are SGHVS and FQNEAQ. There are 16 residues in the CDR3. The CDR3 nucleotides read TGTGCCAGCAGCTTACCACTCAGGGGCGCGAACACTGAAGCTTTCTTT. This codes for CASSLPLRGANTEAFF.

The chain has TRBV6-4 and TRBJ2-3; 13 bases match TRBD2. CDR1 and CDR2 (germline): MRHNA, SNTAGT. The CDR3 length is 16 residues. V shed 5 bases, J shed 3 bases, and the junction held 5 bases outside the gene matches. The CDR3 reads CASSPTSGGNTDTQYF. In DNA, the CDR3 is TGTGCCAGCAGTCCGACTAGCGGGGGGAATACAGATACGCAGTATTTT.

This chain connects TRBV19 to TRBJ2-6; TRBD1 matches at 9 bases. Trimming took 5 bases from V and 2 from J; bases not matched to a gene: 7. CDR3 size: 17 residues. Germline V gene data show CDR1 as LNHDA and CDR2 as SQIVND (reference sequence). CDR3 nucleotide sequence: TGTGCCAGTAGTGACAGGGGGGACCCGACTGGGGCCAACGTCCTGACTTTC. Translated, it gives CASSDRGDPTGANVLTF. The full variable domain, in which reference TRBV19 and TRBJ2-6 provide the parts outside the CDR3, is DGGITQSPKYLFRKEGQNVTLSCEQNLNHDAMYWYRQDPGQGLRLIYYSQIVNDFQKGDIAEGYSVSREKKESFPLTVTSAQKNPTAFYLCASSDRGDPTGANVLTFGAGSRLTVL.

This clone was detected only once. CDR3 region: CASSHRELRGNTIYF. For the CDR3, the DNA is TGTGCCAGCAGCCACAGGGAGCTTAGAGGAAACACCATATATTTT. V gene TRBV6-1 combines with J gene TRBJ1-3, with TRBD1 as a possible D gene (6 bases). Germline CDR1 MNHNS, CDR2 SASEGT. V lost 6 bases and J 4 bases, leaving 16 bases between the germline ends. The CDR3 spans 15 residues.

The V call is TRBV6-4, the J call TRBJ2-1, with a possible D match to TRBD2 (7 bases). Trimming cost V 2 bases and J 1 base, with 12 bases left between them. The CDR3 runs 16 residues. The germline CDR1 and CDR2 sequences are MRHNA and SNTAGT. This CDR3 is CASSDIAGASYNEQFF. CDR3 bases: TGTGCCAGCAGTGACATTGCGGGGGCATCCTACAATGAGCAGTTCTTC.

The genes are TRBV5-1 and TRBJ2-1; no firm D call. This CDR3 has 16 residues. Germline V gene data show CDR1 as SGHRS and CDR2 as YFSETQ. Deletions cut 2 bases from V and 0 bases from J, with 12 bases between. The DNA of the CDR3 is TGCGCCAGCAGCTTAATATTCGCAGGCTCCTACAATGAGCAGTTCTTC. Translation: CASSLIFAGSYNEQFF.

V usage is TRBV19 and J usage is TRBJ2-3; 8 nucleotides agree with TRBD1. Germline CDR1 LNHDA, CDR2 SQIVND (reference sequence). The CDR3 is 15 amino acids. The J segment lost 0 bases and the V segment lost 6 bases, leaving 5 bases of the junction unmatched. In DNA, the CDR3 is TGTGCCAGTAGCGACAGGGGCTCTAGCACAGATACGCAGTATTTT. This gives the protein CASSDRGSSTDTQYF.

The genes are TRBV5-6 and TRBJ1-2; 7 bases are shared with TRBD1. From germline, CDR1 is SGHDT and CDR2 YYEEEE. The trim removed 5 bases at V and 8 bases at J, leaving 6 bases unmatched. The CDR3 is 12 residues long. In DNA form, the CDR3 reads TGTGCCAGCAGAACAGGGGCGCGGGGCTACACCTTC. This encodes CASRTGARGYTF.

The CDR3 loop is CASSFPGYEQYF. The CDR3 DNA reads as TGTGCCAGCAGCTTCCCAGGCTACGAGCAGTACTTC. The gene calls are TRBV5-4 and TRBJ2-7, with D hard to call. Germline V CDR1 and CDR2: SGHNT, YYREEE (reference sequence). Trimming left V 2 bases short and J 3 bases short, with 6 bases between. The CDR3 is 12 amino acids. Together with reference TRBV5-4 and TRBJ2-7, the CDR3 gives the full variable domain: ETGVTQSPTHLIKTRGQQVTLRCSSQSGHNTVSWYQQALGQGPQFIFQYYREEENGRGNFPPRFSGLQFPNYSSELNVNALELDDSALYLCASSFPGYEQYFGPGTRLTVT.

In DNA form, the CDR3 reads TGTGCCAGTAGTATCCAGACAACCCGAAGTAGCAATCAGCCCCAGCATTTT. It encodes CASSIQTTRSSNQPQHF. The chain joins TRBV19 to TRBJ1-5; D gene uncertain. In germline, CDR1 is LNHDA, CDR2 SQIVND (reference sequence). Trimming took off 3 bases at V and 0 bases at J, with 15 bases between the two ends. The CDR3 extends over 17 amino acids.

The CDR3 reads CAARQGGSSYNEQFF. In nucleotides, the CDR3 is TGTGCCGCCAGACAGGGGGGAAGCTCCTACAATGAGCAGTTCTTC. The chain recombines TRBV10-3 with TRBJ2-1; 9 bases align to TRBD1. This CDR3 region has 15 residues. The J segment lost 0 bases and the V segment lost 11 bases, leaving 8 bases of the junction unmatched. The germline V gene has CDR1 ENHRY and CDR2 SYGVKD.

The sample holds one count of this clone. This rearrangement joins TRBV5-1 to TRBJ1-4, with D unresolved. The CDR3 is made up of 14 amino acids. With 3 bases removed from V and 0 bases from J, the gap between germline ends came to 6 bases. The V gene's germline CDR1 is SGHRS and CDR2 YFSETQ. Here the CDR3 reads CASSSTATNEKLFF. The CDR3 DNA reads as TGCGCCAGCAGCTCTACTGCAACTAATGAAAAACTGTTTTTT.

The rearrangement uses TRBV7-8 and TRBJ1-4, with 8 positions matching TRBD1. Germline assignment: CDR1 SGHVS and CDR2 FQNEAQ. This CDR3 is built from 14 residues. The trim removed 6 bases at V and 9 bases at J, leaving 9 bases unmatched. For the CDR3, the DNA is TGTGCCAGCAGGGACAGGGCGGAAACCCAAAAACTGTTTTTT. It yields the protein CASRDRAETQKLFF.

CDR3 in DNA: TGTGCCAGCAGTTTACTGACAGGGGGCACGGGGGAGCTGTTTTTT. It yields the protein CASSLLTGGTGELFF. The rearrangement uses TRBV28 and TRBJ2-2; 10 nucleotides match TRBD1. The CDR3 loop spans 15 amino acids. Germline trimming cut 2 bases from V and 8 bases from J; bases unmatched to any gene: 5. Germline V lookup: CDR1 MDHEN, CDR2 SYDVKM.

V gene TRBV19 combines with J gene TRBJ1-1; 9 bases agree with TRBD1. The V gene's germline CDR1 is LNHDA and CDR2 SQIVND (reference sequence). The CDR3 sequence is 18 residues long. Trimming removed 5 bases from V and 2 bases from J; junction bases left unmatched: 15. The CDR3 protein is CASSYRTGVFGSNTEAFF. The CDR3 bases are TGTGCCAGTAGTTACCGGACAGGGGTATTTGGGTCCAACACTGAAGCTTTCTTT.

The J gene is TRBJ1-6, the V gene TRBV11-1; TRBD1 aligns across 7 bases. Germline V gene lookup returns CDR1 SGHAT and CDR2 FQDESV (reference sequence). The V and J ends lost 6 bases and 5 bases, in that order; junction bases with no gene match: 7. The CDR3 loop spans 15 amino acids. This CDR3 is CASRDGTADNSPLHF. The CDR3 DNA reads as TGTGCCAGCAGGGACGGGACAGCAGATAATTCACCCCTCCACTTT.

V usage is TRBV2 and J usage is TRBJ2-3, with a possible D match to TRBD2 (6 bases). Germline lookup yields CDR1 SNHLY and CDR2 FYNNEI. With 6 bases removed from V and 0 bases from J, the gap between germline ends came to 13 bases. CDR3 length: 15 residues. CDR3 in amino acids: CASRLPGLSTDTQYF. The CDR3 nucleotides are TGTGCCAGCAGACTTCCGGGACTGAGCACAGATACGCAGTATTTT.

The J gene is TRBJ2-5, the V gene TRBV7-9; D might be TRBD2 (5 bases). The CDR3 contains 12 residues. Trimming took 5 bases from V and 9 from J, leaving 13 bases between them. CDR1 and CDR2 from the germline V gene are SEHNR and FQNEAQ (reference sequence). CDR3 amino acids: CASSATERAQYF. The CDR3 DNA sequence: TGTGCCAGCAGCGCCACGGAGAGGGCCCAGTACTTC.